The 12 T cell receptor beta chains below were found in one sample sequenced in a study of T cells in Graves' hyperthyroidism and ophthalmopathy. From RNA transcripts, TCR beta CDR3 regions were amplified. Primed by the HTBI set, a first-round RT-PCR was run on the TCR CDR3. Each CDR3 protein gets one entry after TCRdb re-called the multiplex PCR reads with MiXCR. Seen here are 600,000 to 900,000 distinct CDR3 sequences, roughly 17% observed once, and the top ten hold around 8.1%. Sequencing was performed on blood. The source is a man younger than 30 with Graves' hyperthyroidism.

The chain carries TRBV5-5 and TRBJ2-5, with a weak D call TRBD1 (5 bases). Between the trimmed V and J ends, which lost 0 bases and 12 bases, there was a span of 9 bases. This CDR3 has 11 amino acids. CDR1 and CDR2 (germline): SGHKS, YYEKEE (reference sequence). CDR3 sequence reads: CASSLEQDKYF. The CDR3 DNA is TGTGCCAGCAGCTTGGAACAGGACAAGTACTTC.

This clonotype was seen only a few times. The rearrangement uses TRBV29-1 and TRBJ2-1, with 10 bases fitting TRBD1. Germline V lookup: CDR1 SQVTM, CDR2 ANQGSEA. This CDR3 spans 14 amino acids. After removal of 4 bases from V and 10 bases from J, the junction contained 10 bases not matched to a gene. As DNA, the CDR3 is TGCAGCGTTGCCCCGCGGGACAGGGGAGGCGAGCAGTTCTTC. Encoded protein: CSVAPRDRGGEQFF.

This chain connects TRBV24-1 to TRBJ2-3, with TRBD2 as a possible D gene (5 bases). Per germline, CDR1 KGHDR and CDR2 SFDVKD. V lost 3 bases, J lost 0 bases, and 12 bases lay in between. The length of the CDR3 is 16 residues. For the CDR3, the DNA is TGTGCCACCAGTGATCCTCGTGCGGGCAGCACAGATACGCAGTATTTT. Amino acids: CATSDPRAGSTDTQYF.

The chain links TRBV29-1 to TRBJ2-7; 9 bases map to TRBD2. The V segment lost 3 bases and the J segment 3 bases; nucleotides outside the gene matches: 9. Germline V gives CDR1 SQVTM, CDR2 ANQGSEA. The CDR3 is 15 residues long. The CDR3 region is CSVDGLAGRGYEQYF. The DNA of the CDR3 is TGCAGCGTTGATGGCCTAGCGGGAAGAGGCTACGAGCAGTACTTC.

This clonotype was counted a few times. The chain links TRBV27 to TRBJ1-1; D ambiguous. The CDR3 sequence is 15 residues long. V was shortened by 7 bases and J by 3 bases, with 18 bases between the two germline ends. Per the germline V gene, CDR1 is MNHEY and CDR2 is SMNVEV (reference sequence). The CDR3 loop reads CASTSKAFADTEAFF. The DNA of the CDR3 is TGTGCCAGCACATCCAAAGCGTTTGCGGACACTGAAGCTTTCTTT.

This clonotype was picked up a small number of times. The CDR3 bases are TGTGCCAGCAGCTTAGCGTGGGGGGCCTTAACCTACGAGCAGTACTTC. It encodes CASSLAWGALTYEQYF. The V gene is TRBV7-9, the J gene TRBJ2-7, with D possibly being TRBD1 or TRBD2 (6 bases each). The CDR3 loop spans 16 amino acids. CDR1 and CDR2 from the germline V gene are SEHNR and FQNEAQ (reference sequence). V lost 0 bases and J 2 bases, leaving 14 bases between the germline ends.

Only a few counts were recorded for this clonotype. The V call is TRBV2, the J call TRBJ2-7; tentatively, D is TRBD1 (5 bases). V shed 4 bases and J shed 4 bases, with 8 bases lying between them. The CDR3 consists of 12 residues. CDR1 SNHLY and CDR2 FYNNEI come from the germline V gene. The CDR3 is CASSATDYEQYF. CDR3 coding DNA: TGTGCCAGCAGTGCGACAGATTACGAGCAGTACTTC.

In this sample, this clonotype turned up a few times. The V and J genes are TRBV3-2 and TRBJ2-1; the D call TRBD1 from the table was never checked on the DNA. TRBV3-2 is designated a pseudogene. CDR3 length equals 13 residues. The CDR3 spells CASSQDPEGEQFF. CDR3 coding DNA: TGTGCCAGCAGCCAAGATCCTGAGGGGGAGCAGTTCTTC.

The rearrangement links TRBV4-1 to TRBJ2-1, with D tentatively TRBD2 (6 bases). From germline, CDR1 is MGHRA and CDR2 YSYEKL. Trimming took off 1 base at V and 0 bases at J, with 7 bases between the two ends. The CDR3 is 15 residues long. This CDR3 is CASSQGRDSYNEQFF. CDR3 DNA sequence: TGCGCCAGCAGCCAAGGGAGGGACTCCTACAATGAGCAGTTCTTC.

This clonotype was seen only a few times. J is TRBJ2-4 and V is TRBV20-1, with a tentative D call TRBD2 (6 bases). This CDR3 region has 19 residues. Germline CDR1 is DFQATT and CDR2 is SNEGSKA (reference sequence). V lost 1 base, J lost 2 bases, and 24 bases lay in between. CDR3 bases: TGCAGTGCTAGAGGGCCTCCGGGCTGGGGGAGGCCCACCAAAAACATTCAGTACTTC. It specifies CSARGPPGWGRPTKNIQYF.

This clonotype occurred a few times. This chain links TRBV24-1 with TRBJ2-3; perhaps TRBD2 as D (6 bases). CDR3 length equals 14 residues. Germline assignment: CDR1 KGHDR and CDR2 SFDVKD. V gave up 9 bases and J gave up 3 bases, with 15 bases separating them. The CDR3 protein is CATSQTGVTDTQYF. The CDR3 DNA reads TGTGCCACCTCCCAGACGGGAGTGACAGATACGCAGTATTTT.

This clonotype was observed a few times. At one boundary the junction diverges from the germline segment, which might be a read error. The V gene is TRBV28, the J gene TRBJ1-3; possibly TRBD1 for D (5 bases). The CDR3 contains 15 residues. CDR1 is MDHEN, CDR2 SYDVKM, per germline. CDR3 sequence: CASTSGDSSGNTIYF. The CDR3 DNA sequence: TGCGCCAGCACCTCGGGAGACAGCTCTGGAAACACCATATATTTT.